The clone carrying this T cell receptor beta chain has only a few counts. CDR3 length equals 13 residues. From germline, CDR1 is SGHTA and CDR2 FQGNSA. Trimming took off 3 bases at V and 6 bases at J, with 9 bases between the two ends. Using a J-beta primer mix together with a sample-barcoded 5' primer, a second PCR was run for about 6 to 11 cycles. Via MiXCR, TCRdb re-called the 5' RACE reads, giving one row per CDR3 protein. Of fewer than 2,000,000 distinct CDR3 sequences in the sample, 30% to 40% were seen once. This sample was included in a study of blood T cells in healthy people across ages. Sequencing was carried out using blood. The clonotype comes from a human donor in good health. V gene TRBV7-2 combines with J gene TRBJ2-1; D not resolved. The CDR3 DNA is TGTGCCAGCAGCTTTTCCTGGGGCAATGAGCAGTTCTTC. The encoded protein is CASSFSWGNEQFF.